The source of this T cell receptor beta chain is a study of T cells in Graves' hyperthyroidism and ophthalmopathy. V was shortened by 3 bases and J by 7 bases, with 16 bases between the two germline ends. Germline CDR1 SEHNR, CDR2 FQNEAQ (reference sequence). The CDR3 has 14 amino acids. Researchers amplified the TCR beta CDR3 regions from RNA transcripts. A first-round RT-PCR of the TCR CDR3 used the HTBI primer set. TCRdb redid the calling of the multiplex PCR reads with MiXCR, one entry per CDR3 protein. Among some 300,000 distinct CDR3 sequences listed, around a sixth were seen once. The gene calls are TRBV7-9 and TRBJ2-7, with D possibly TRBD2 on 6 matching bases. Sample: blood. The receptor's source is a man in his thirties or forties with Graves' hyperthyroidism. CDR3 protein: CASSFDPGGREQYF. For the CDR3, the DNA is TGTGCCAGCAGCTTTGACCCTGGGGGGAGGGAGCAGTACTTC.